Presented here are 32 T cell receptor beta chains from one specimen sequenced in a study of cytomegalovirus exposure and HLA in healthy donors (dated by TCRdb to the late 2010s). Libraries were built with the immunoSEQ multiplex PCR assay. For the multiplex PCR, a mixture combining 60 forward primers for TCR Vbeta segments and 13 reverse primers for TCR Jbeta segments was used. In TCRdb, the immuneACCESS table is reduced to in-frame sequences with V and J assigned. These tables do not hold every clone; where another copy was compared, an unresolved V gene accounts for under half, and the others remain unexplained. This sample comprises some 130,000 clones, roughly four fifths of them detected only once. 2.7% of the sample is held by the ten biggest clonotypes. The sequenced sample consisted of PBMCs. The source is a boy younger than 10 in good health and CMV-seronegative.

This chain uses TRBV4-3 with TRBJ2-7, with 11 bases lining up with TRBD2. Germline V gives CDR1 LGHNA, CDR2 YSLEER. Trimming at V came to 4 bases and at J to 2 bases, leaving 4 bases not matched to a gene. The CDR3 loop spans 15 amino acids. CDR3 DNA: TGCGCCAGCAGCCCCGGGACTAGCGGAACCTACGAGCAGTACTTC. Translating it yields CASSPGTSGTYEQYF.

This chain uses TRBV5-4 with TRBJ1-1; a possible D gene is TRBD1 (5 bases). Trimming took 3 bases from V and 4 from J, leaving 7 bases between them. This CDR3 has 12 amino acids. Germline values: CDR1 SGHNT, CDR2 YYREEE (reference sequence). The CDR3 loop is CASSWGGTEAFF. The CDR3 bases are TGTGCCAGCAGCTGGGGGGGCACTGAAGCTTTCTTT.

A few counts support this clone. CDR3 sequence reads: CASSSGQGVQERDTQYF. The CDR3 bases are TGCGCCAGCAGCTCGGGACAGGGAGTTCAGGAACGAGATACGCAGTATTTT. The rearrangement links TRBV5-1 to TRBJ2-3; 9 positions agree with TRBD1. The CDR3 is 17 residues long. V dropped 3 bases and J dropped 5; count of bases not matched to a gene: 13. CDR1 is SGHRS and CDR2 is YFSETQ in the germline V gene. The whole variable domain, filled in from reference TRBV5-1 and TRBJ2-3, reads KAGVTQTPRYLIKTRGQQVTLSCSPISGHRSVSWYQQTPGQGLQFLFEYFSETQRNKGNFPGRFSGRQFSNSRSEMNVSTLELGDSALYLCASSSGQGVQERDTQYFGPGTRLTVL.

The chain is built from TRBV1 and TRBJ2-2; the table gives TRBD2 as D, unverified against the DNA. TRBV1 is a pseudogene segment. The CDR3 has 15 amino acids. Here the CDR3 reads CTSSQGLAHTGELFF. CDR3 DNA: TGCACCAGCAGCCAAGGACTAGCCCACACCGGGGAGCTGTTTTTT.

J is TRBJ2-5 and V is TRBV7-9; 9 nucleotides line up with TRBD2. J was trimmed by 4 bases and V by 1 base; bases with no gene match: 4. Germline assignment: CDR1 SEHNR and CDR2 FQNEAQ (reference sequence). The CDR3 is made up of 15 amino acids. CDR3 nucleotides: TGTGCCAGCAGCTTAGAACTAGCGGGTGGAGAGACCCAGTACTTC. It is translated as CASSLELAGGETQYF.

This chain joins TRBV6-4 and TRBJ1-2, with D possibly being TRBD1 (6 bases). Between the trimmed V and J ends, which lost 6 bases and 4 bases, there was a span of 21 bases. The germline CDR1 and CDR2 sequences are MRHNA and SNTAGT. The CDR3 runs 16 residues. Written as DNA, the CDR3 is TGTGCCAGCAGCGAGGTTCTGCGGACAGACTTCTATGGCTACACCTTC. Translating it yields CASSEVLRTDFYGYTF.

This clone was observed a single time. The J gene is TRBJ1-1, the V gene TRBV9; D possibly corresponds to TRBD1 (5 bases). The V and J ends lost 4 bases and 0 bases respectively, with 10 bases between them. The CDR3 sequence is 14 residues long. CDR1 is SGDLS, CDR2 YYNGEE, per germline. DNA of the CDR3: TGTGCCAGCAGCTCCACAGGCGTGAACACTGAAGCTTTCTTT. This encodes CASSSTGVNTEAFF.

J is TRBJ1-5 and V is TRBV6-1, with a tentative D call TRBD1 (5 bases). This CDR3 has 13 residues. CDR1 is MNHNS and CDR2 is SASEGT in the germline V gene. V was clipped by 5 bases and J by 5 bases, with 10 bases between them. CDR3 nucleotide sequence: TGTGCCAGCAGTCCGACAGTCTATCAGCCCCAGCATTTT. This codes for CASSPTVYQPQHF.

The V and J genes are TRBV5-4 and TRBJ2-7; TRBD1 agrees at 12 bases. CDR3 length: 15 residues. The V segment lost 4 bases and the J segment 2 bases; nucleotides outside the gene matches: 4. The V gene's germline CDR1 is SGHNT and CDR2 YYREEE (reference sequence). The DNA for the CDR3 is TGTGCCAGCAGCCCCGGGACAGGGGGCCCCTACGAGCAGTACGTC. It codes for CASSPGTGGPYEQYV.

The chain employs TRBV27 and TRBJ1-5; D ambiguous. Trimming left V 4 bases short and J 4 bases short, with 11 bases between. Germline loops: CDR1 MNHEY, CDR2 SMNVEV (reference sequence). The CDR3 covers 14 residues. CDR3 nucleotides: TGTGCCAGCAGTTCGACTACATTAAATCAGCCCCAGCATTTT. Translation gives CASSSTTLNQPQHF.

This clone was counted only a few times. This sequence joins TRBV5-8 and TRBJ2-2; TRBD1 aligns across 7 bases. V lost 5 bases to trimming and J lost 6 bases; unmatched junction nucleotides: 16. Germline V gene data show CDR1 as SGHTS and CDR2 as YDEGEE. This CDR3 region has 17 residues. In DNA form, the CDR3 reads TGTGCCAGCAGGTTTGGTCACCGACAGGGAAAGGCCGGGGAGCTGTTTTTT. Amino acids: CASRFGHRQGKAGELFF.

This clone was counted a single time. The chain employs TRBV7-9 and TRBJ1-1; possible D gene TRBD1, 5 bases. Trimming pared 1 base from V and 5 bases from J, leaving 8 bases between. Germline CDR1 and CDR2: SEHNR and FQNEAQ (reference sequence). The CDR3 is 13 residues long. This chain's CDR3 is CASSLDRGTEAFF. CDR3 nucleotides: TGTGCCAGCAGCTTAGATCGGGGGACTGAAGCTTTCTTT. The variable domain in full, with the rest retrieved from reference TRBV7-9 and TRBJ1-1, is DTGVSQNPRHKITKRGQNVTFRCDPISEHNRLYWYRQTLGQGPEFLTYFQNEAQLEKSRLLSDRFSAERPKGSFSTLEIQRTEQGDSAMYLCASSLDRGTEAFFGQGTRLTVV.

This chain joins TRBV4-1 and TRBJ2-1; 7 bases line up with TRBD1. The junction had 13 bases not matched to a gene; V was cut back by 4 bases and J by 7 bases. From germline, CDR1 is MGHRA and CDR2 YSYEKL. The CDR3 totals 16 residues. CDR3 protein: CASSRDRDRKGNEQFF. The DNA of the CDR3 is TGCGCCAGCAGCCGAGACCGGGACAGAAAAGGAAATGAGCAGTTCTTC.

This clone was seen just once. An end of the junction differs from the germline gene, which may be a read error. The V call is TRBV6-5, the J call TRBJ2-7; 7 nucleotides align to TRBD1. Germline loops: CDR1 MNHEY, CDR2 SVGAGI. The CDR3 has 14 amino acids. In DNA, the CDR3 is TGTGCCAGCAGTGAACAGGGGATGGCCTACGGGCAGTACTTC. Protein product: CASSEQGMAYGQYF.

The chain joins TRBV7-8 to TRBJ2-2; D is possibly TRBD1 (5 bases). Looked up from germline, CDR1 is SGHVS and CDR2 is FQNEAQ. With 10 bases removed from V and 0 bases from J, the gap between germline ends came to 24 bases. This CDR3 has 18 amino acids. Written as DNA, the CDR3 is TGTGCCACCGGACGATTTGACGACAGCCTGACGAACACCGGGGAGCTGTTTTTT. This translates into CATGRFDDSLTNTGELFF.

CDR3 in amino acids: CATSRFRGLETQYF. The CDR3 DNA sequence: TGTGCCACCAGCAGATTCAGGGGGCTGGAGACCCAGTACTTC. The chain couples TRBV15 to TRBJ2-5, with 8 bases matching TRBD1. The germline V gene has CDR1 LNHNV and CDR2 YYDKDF (reference sequence). The CDR3 spans 14 residues. The V and J ends lost 2 bases and 5 bases, in that order; junction bases with no gene match: 4.

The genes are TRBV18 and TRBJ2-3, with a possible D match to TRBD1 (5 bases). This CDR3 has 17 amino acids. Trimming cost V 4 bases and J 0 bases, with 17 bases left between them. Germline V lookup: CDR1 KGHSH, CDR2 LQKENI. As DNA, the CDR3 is TGTGCCAGCTCACGCGGAGAAGGGGCAGGTAGCACAGATACGCAGTATTTT. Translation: CASSRGEGAGSTDTQYF.

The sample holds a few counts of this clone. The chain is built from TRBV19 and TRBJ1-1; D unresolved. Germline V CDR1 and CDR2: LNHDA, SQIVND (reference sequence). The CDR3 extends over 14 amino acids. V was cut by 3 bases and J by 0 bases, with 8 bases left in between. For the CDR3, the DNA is TGTGCCAGTAGTATCTGGGAGATGAACACTGAAGCTTTCTTT. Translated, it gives CASSIWEMNTEAFF. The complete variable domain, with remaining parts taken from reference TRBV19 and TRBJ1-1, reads DGGITQSPKYLFRKEGQNVTLSCEQNLNHDAMYWYRQDPGQGLRLIYYSQIVNDFQKGDIAEGYSVSREKKESFPLTVTSAQKNPTAFYLCASSIWEMNTEAFFGQGTRLTVV.

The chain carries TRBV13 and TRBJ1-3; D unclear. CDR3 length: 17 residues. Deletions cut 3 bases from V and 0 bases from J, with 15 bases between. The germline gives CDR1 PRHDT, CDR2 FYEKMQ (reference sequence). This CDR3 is CASSFPAGLNSGNTIYF. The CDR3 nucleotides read TGTGCCAGCAGCTTTCCGGCCGGACTGAACTCTGGAAACACCATATATTTT.

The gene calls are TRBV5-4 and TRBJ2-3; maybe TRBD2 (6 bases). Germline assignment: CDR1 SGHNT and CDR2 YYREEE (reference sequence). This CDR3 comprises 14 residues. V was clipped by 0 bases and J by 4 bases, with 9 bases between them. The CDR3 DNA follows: TGTGCCAGCAGCTTGGTATCGGGAGCAGATACGCAGTATTTT. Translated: CASSLVSGADTQYF.

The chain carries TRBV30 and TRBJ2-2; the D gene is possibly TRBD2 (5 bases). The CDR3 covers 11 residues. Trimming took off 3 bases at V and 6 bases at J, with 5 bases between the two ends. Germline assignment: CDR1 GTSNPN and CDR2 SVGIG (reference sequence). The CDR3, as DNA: TGTGCCTGGAGACTAGCCGGGGAGCTGTTTTTT. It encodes CAWRLAGELFF.

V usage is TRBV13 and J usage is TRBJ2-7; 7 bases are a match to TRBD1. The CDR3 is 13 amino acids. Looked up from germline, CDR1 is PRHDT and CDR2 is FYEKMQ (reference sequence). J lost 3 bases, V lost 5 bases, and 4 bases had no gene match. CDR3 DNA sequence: TGTGCCAGCAGCGGGGACAGCGACTACGAGCAGTACTTC. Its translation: CASSGDSDYEQYF.

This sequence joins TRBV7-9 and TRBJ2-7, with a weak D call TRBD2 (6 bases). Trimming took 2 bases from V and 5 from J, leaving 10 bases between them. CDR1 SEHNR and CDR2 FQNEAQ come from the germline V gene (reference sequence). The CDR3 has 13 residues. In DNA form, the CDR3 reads TGTGCCAGCAGCTTACCGGGAGCGGACGAGCAGTACGTC. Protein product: CASSLPGADEQYV.

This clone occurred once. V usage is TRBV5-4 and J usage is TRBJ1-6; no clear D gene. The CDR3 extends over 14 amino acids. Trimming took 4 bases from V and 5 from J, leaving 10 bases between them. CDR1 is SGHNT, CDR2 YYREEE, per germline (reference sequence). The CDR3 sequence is CASSRDPDNSPLHF. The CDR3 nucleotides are TGTGCCAGCAGCCGGGATCCGGATAATTCACCCCTCCACTTT.

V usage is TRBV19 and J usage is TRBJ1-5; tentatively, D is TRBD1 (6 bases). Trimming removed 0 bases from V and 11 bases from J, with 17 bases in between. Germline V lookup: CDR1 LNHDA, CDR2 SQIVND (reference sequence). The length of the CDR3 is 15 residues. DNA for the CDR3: TGTGCCAGTAGTATAGAGGGGGACATCAGCCCGGCCCAGCATTTT. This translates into CASSIEGDISPAQHF.

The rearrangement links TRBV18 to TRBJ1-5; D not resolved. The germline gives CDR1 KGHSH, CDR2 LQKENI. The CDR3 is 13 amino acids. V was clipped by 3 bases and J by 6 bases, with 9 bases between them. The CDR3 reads CASSPGGSQPQHF. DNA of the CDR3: TGTGCCAGCTCACCGGGAGGGAGTCAGCCCCAGCATTTT.

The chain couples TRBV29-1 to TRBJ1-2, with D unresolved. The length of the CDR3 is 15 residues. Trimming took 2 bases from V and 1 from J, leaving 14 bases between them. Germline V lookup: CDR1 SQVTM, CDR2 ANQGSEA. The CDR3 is CSVELLVTVNYGYTF. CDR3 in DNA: TGCAGCGTTGAACTCCTGGTCACAGTTAACTATGGCTACACCTTC.

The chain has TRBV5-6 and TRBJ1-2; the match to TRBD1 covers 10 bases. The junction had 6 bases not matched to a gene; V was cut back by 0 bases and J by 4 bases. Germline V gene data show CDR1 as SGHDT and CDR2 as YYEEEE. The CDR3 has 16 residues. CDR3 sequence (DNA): TGTGCCAGCAGCTTGGAAATCCGGGACAGGGGCTATGGCTACACCTTC. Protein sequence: CASSLEIRDRGYGYTF.

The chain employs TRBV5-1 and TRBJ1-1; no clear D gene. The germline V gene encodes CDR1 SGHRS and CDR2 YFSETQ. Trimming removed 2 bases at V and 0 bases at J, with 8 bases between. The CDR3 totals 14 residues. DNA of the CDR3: TGCGCCAGCAGCTTCGGACTGATGAACACTGAAGCTTTCTTT. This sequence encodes CASSFGLMNTEAFF.

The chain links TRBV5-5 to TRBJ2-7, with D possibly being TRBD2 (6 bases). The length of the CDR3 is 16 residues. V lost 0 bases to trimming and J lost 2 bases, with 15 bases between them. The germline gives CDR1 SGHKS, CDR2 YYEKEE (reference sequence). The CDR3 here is CASSLAVLAGTYEQYV. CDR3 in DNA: TGTGCCAGCAGCTTGGCCGTTCTGGCGGGAACCTACGAGCAGTACGTC.

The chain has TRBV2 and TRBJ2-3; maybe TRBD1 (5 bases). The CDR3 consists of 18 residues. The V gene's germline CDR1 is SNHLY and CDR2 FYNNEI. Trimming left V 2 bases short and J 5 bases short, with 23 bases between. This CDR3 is CASSELPPRTRKIDTQYF. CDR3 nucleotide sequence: TGTGCCAGCAGTGAATTACCCCCCCGGACAAGAAAAATAGATACGCAGTATTTT.

The CDR3 spells CASRGDIRGGQPQHF. CDR3 bases: TGTGCCAGCAGGGGGGACATAAGGGGCGGTCAGCCCCAGCATTTT. The rearrangement uses TRBV2 and TRBJ1-5; the D gene is possibly TRBD1 (6 bases). The germline CDR1 and CDR2 sequences are SNHLY and FYNNEI. The CDR3 has 15 amino acids. The V gene lost 6 bases and the J gene lost 6 bases, with 18 bases spanning the gap.